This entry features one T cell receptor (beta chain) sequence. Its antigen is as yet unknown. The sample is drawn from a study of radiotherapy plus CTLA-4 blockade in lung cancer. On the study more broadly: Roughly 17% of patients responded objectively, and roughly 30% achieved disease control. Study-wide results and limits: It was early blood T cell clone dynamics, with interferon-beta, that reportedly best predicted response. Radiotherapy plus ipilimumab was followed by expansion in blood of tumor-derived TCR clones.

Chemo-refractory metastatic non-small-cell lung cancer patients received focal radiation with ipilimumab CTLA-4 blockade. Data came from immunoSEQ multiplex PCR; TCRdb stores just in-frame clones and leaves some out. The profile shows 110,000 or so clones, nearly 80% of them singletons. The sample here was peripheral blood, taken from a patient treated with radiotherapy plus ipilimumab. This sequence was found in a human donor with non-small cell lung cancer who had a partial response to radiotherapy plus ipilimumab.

This chain's CDR3 is CASSLGPGSSYEQYF. CDR3 DNA sequence: TGCGCCAGCAGCTTGGGTCCGGGAAGCTCCTACGAGCAGTACTTC. The chain combines TRBV5-1 with TRBJ2-7; D possibly corresponds to TRBD2 (5 bases). Germline V gives CDR1 SGHRS, CDR2 YFSETQ. The CDR3 is 15 amino acids. Trimming took 0 bases from V and 0 from J, leaving 10 bases between them.